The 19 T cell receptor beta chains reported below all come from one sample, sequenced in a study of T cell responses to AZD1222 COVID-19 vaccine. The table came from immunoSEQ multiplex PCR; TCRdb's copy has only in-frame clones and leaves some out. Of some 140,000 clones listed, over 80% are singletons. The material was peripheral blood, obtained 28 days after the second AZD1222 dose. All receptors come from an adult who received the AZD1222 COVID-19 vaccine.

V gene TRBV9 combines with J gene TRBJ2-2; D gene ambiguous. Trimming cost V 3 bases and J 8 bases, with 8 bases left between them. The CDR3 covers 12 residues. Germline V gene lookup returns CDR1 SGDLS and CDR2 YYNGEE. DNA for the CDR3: TGTGCCAGCAGCGCCCCCCAGGGGGAGCTGTTTTTT. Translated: CASSAPQGELFF.

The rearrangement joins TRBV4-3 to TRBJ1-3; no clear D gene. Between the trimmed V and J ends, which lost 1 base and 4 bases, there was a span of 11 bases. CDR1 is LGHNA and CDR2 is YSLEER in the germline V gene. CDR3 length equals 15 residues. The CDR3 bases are TGCGCCAGCAGCCAAGCAGTCCGCAAAGGAAACACCATATATTTT. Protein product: CASSQAVRKGNTIYF.

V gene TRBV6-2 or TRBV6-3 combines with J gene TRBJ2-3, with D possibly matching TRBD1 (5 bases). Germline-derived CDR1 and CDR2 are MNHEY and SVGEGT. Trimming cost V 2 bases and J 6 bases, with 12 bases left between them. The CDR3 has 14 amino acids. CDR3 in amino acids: CASSYRGELDTQYF. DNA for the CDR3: TGTGCCAGCAGTTACAGGGGCGAACTGGATACGCAGTATTTT.

As DNA, the CDR3 is TGTGCCAGCAGCAGAGACAGGGGATTCGGCAATCAGCCCCAGCATTTT. Encoded protein: CASSRDRGFGNQPQHF. This chain joins TRBV21-1 and TRBJ1-5; whether TRBD1, the table's D call, matches the DNA was not checked. TRBV21-1 is a pseudogene. The CDR3 has 16 amino acids.

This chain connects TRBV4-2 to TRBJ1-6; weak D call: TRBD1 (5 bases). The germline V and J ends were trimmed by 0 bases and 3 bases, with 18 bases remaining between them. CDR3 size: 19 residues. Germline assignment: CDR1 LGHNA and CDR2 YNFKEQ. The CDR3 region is CASSQDQGGSGIYNSPLHF. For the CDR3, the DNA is TGTGCCAGCAGCCAAGATCAGGGAGGGTCCGGGATCTATAATTCACCCCTCCACTTT.

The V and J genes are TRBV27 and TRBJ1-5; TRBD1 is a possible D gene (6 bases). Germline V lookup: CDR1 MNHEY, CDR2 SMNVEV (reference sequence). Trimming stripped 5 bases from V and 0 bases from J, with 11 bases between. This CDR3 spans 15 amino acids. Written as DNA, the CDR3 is TGTGCCAGCAGTGACAGGTTCTATAGCAATCAGCCCCAGCATTTT. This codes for CASSDRFYSNQPQHF.

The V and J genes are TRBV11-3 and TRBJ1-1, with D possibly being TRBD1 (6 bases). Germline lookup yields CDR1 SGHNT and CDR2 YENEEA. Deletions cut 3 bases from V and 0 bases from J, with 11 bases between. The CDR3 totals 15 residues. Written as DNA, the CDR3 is TGTGCCAGCAGCTTGCCGGGACATCTGAACACTGAAGCTTTCTTT. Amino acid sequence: CASSLPGHLNTEAFF.

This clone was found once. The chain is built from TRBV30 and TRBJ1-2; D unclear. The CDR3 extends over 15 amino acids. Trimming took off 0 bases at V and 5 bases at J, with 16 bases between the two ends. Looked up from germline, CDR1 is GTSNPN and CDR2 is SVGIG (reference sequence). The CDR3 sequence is CAWSVFRGPLYGYTF. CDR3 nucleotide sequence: TGTGCCTGGAGTGTATTCCGAGGACCCCTTTATGGCTACACCTTC.

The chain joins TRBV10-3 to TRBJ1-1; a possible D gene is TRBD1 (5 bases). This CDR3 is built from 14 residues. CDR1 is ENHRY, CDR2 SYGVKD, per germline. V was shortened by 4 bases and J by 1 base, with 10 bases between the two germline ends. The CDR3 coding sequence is TGTGCCATCAGTGTAACGGGGGGGAACACTGAAGCTTTCTTT. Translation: CAISVTGGNTEAFF.

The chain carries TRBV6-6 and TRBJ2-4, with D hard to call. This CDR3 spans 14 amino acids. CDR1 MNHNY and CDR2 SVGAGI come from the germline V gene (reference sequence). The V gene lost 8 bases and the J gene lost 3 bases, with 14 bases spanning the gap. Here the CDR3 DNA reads TGTGCCAGCGTGCGGTCCGTGGGCAAAAACATTCAGTACTTC. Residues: CASVRSVGKNIQYF.

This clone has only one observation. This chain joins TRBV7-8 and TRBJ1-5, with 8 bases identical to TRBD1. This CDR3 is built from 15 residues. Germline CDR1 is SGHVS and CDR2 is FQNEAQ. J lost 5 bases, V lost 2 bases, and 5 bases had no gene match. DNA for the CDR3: TGTGCCAGCAGCTTACGGGCAGGGGGCGATCAGCCCCAGCATTTT. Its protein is CASSLRAGGDQPQHF.

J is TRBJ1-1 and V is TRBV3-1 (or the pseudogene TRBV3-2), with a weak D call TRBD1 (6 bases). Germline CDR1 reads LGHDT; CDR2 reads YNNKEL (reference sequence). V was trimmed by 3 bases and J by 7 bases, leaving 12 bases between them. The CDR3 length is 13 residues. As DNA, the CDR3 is TGTGCCAGCAGCCAGTCCGGGGGCCTTGAAGCTTTCTTT. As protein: CASSQSGGLEAFF.

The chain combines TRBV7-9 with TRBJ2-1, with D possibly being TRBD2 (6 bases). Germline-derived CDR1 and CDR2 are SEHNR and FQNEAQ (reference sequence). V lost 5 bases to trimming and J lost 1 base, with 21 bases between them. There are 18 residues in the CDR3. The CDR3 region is CASSPRGGNPQSYNEQFF. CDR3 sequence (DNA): TGTGCCAGCAGCCCTAGAGGAGGGAACCCACAATCCTACAATGAGCAGTTCTTC.

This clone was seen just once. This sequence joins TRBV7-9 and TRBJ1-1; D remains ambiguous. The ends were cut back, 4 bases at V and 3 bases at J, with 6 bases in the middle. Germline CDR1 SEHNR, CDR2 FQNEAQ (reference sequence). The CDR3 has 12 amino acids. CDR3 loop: CASSSEDTEAFF. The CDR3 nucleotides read TGTGCCAGCAGCTCCGAGGACACTGAAGCTTTCTTT.

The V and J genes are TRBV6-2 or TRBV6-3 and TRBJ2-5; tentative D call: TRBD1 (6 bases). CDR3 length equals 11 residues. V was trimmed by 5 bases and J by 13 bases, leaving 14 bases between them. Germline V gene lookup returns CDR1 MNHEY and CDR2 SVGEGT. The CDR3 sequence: CASSNVWTAYF. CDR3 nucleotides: TGTGCCAGCAGTAACGTTTGGACAGCGTACTTC.

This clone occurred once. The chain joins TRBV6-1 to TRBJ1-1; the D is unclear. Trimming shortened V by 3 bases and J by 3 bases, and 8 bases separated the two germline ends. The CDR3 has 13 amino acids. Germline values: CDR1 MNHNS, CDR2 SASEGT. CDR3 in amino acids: CASSEAGHTEAFF. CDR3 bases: TGTGCCAGCAGTGAGGCAGGACACACTGAAGCTTTCTTT.

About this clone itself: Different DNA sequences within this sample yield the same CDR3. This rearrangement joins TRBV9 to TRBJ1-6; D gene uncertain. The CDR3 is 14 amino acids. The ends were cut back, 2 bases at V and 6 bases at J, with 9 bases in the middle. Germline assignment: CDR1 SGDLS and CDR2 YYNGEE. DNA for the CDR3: TGTGCCAGCAGCGTCGTCGGTGGTAATTCACCCCTCCACTTT. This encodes CASSVVGGNSPLHF.

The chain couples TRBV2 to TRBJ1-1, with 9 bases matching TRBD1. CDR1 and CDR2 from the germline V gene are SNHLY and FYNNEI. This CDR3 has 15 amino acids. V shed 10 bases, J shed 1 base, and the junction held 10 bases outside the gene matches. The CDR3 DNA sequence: TGTGCCACCGAGGGGCGACAGGGGGAGAACACTGAAGCTTTCTTT. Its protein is CATEGRQGENTEAFF.

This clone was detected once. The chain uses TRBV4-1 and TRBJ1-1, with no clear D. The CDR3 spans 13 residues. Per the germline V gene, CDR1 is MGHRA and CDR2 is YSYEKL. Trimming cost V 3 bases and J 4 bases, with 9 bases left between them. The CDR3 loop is CASSQGGSTEAFF. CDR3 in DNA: TGCGCCAGCAGCCAGGGAGGGAGCACTGAAGCTTTCTTT.